This TCR beta chain was recorded in a study of CXCR3-negative and CXCR3-positive naive CD8 T cells. The overall study: The total count of TRB reads reached 120 million to 150 million, and each library contributed about 1.5 +/- 0.3 million.

Whole-study results and caveats: CXCR3-positive naive cells had TRB CDR3s that were more hydrophobic than CXCR3-negative naive cells had. With surface CD5 comparable between naive subsets, TCR strength was estimated using properties derived from the TRB CDR3. Relative to memory CD8+ cells, whose diversity was much lower, both naive subsets had comparably high diversity.

According to its frequency, this clonotype is medium-sized. Its antigen is as yet unknown. cDNA libraries for TRB were generated by 5' RACE incorporating UMI labels. Reanalyzing the 5' RACE reads, TCRdb keeps one entry per CDR3 protein, without DNA. The sample table sets out approximately 10,000 distinct CDR3 sequences. Material for sequencing was naive CXCR3- CD8+ T cells from blood. The subset: CD45RO-CCR7+CD27+CD95- naive CD8+ T cells lacking CXCR3 (TNR3-). This TCR was recovered from a human donor in good health. Some clones in this sample may be carry-over from other donors' samples.

CDR3 amino acids: CSARDLQMNWGEQFF. The V gene is TRBV20-1, the J gene TRBJ2-1. The CDR3 runs to 15 residues. Looked up from germline, CDR1 is DFQATT and CDR2 is SNEGSKA (reference sequence).